The source of this TCR beta chain is a study of regulatory T cells in long-lasting Graves disease. Described time point: newly diagnosed GD, antithyroid drugs for less than 3 months. Following extraction of RNA from PBMCs, that RNA was used to make the TCR library. Patients were enrolled at an endocrinology department in Xi'an, China. Researchers made TCR beta libraries by using iRepertoire HTBI primers and running Arm-PCR on CDR3 regions. Via MiXCR, TCRdb re-called the multiplex PCR reads, giving one row per CDR3 protein. The data show 400,000 to 500,000 distinct CDR3 sequences, roughly 17% seen once. The V and J ends lost 4 bases and 4 bases respectively, with 8 bases between them. The germline V gene encodes CDR1 ENHRY and CDR2 SYGVKD. CDR3 length: 13 amino acids. The same sample was also used in a study of T cells in Graves' hyperthyroidism and ophthalmopathy.

Material: peripheral blood mononuclear cells (PBMCs), obtained at new diagnosis, from a patient treated with antithyroid drugs. The TCR originated in a woman between 25 and 40 years old with Graves disease. The chain combines TRBV10-3 with TRBJ2-1; the D gene is possibly TRBD1 (5 bases). The CDR3 region has the DNA TGTGCCATCAGTGTAGGACAATACAATGAGCAGTTCTTC. The encoded protein is CAISVGQYNEQFF.